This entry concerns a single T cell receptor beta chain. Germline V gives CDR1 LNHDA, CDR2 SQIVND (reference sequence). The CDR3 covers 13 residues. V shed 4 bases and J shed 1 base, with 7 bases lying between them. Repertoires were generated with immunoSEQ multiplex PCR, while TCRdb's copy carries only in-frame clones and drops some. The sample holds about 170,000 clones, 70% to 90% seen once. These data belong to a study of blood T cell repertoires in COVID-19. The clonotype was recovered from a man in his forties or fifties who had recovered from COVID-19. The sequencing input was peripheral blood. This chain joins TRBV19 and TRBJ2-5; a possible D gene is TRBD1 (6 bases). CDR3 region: CASSKDSQETQYF. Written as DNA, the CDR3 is TGTGCCAGTAGTAAGGACAGCCAAGAGACCCAGTACTTC.